Described below is a single TCR beta chain sequence and its context. What it recognizes is unknown. This specimen comes from a study of cytomegalovirus exposure and HLA in healthy donors. Method: immunoSEQ multiplex PCR; TCRdb's copy keeps in-frame clones and lacks some. The repertoire has around 100,000 clones, less than 95% of them found once; the top ten carry roughly 0.9%. Germline CDR1 is SNHLY and CDR2 is FYNNEI. CDR3 size: 12 residues. J gave up 6 bases and V 11 bases, and 9 bases lay outside the gene matches. Notes on the study in general: The finding came from a later analysis; first-cohort TCR clusters tended to co-occur in the 130 or so validation repertoires.

Sequencing was carried out using PBMCs. This chain uses TRBV2 with TRBJ1-2; TRBD1 aligns across 7 bases. The TCR sequence derives from a woman younger than 35 in good health and CMV-seronegative. The CDR3 is CAGDRAMDGYTF. CDR3 DNA: TGTGCCGGCGACAGGGCGATGGATGGCTACACCTTC.